The table lists the clone carrying this T cell receptor (beta chain) with a few counts. Assignments of participants to cohorts depended upon their own reported clinical history. The entry originates in a study of blood T cell repertoires in COVID-19. As for the study in general: Sample material is recorded as cDNA or gDNA derived from T cells, B-cell-depleted T cells, or PBMCs.

Original methodology: Amplifying reference gene primers gave estimates of nucleated cell counts. Generated by immunoSEQ multiplex PCR, the TCRdb table keeps only in-frame clones and is missing some. V, J and clone size derive from that table, while D and trimming were established from the DNA sequence. The sample holds some 190,000 clones, 80% seen once. The receptor's source is a man in his 60s who had been exposed to COVID-19. The sequenced material came from PBMCs or T cells enriched from blood (not recorded which).

This CDR3 reads CASSLAQTGTAGNTIYF. CDR3 sequence (DNA): TGTGCCAGCAGCTTAGCCCAAACAGGGACCGCTGGAAACACCATATATTTT. The chain employs TRBV11-3 and TRBJ1-3; TRBD1 might be the D (6 bases). The CDR3 consists of 17 residues. V gave up 1 base and J gave up 2 bases, with 15 bases separating them. Germline-derived CDR1 and CDR2 are SGHNT and YENEEA.